This TCR beta chain was recovered during a study of Graves' ophthalmopathy and Graves' hyperthyroidism. RNA transcripts provided the template for amplifying TCR beta CDR3 regions. Following a first-round RT-PCR that used HTBI primers, a second-round multiplex PCR was carried out. TCRdb ran MiXCR on the multiplex PCR reads and lists one entry per CDR3 protein. Counted here are approximately 700,000 distinct CDR3 sequences, 40% occurring once; the ten biggest clones make up 40% to 45%. Orbital computed tomography and thyroid ultrasound, along with TRAb, serum thyroxine and clinical symptoms, underpinned diagnosis. The sample taken for sequencing was peripheral blood. The sequence was obtained from an adult man with Graves' ophthalmopathy.

In DNA form, the CDR3 reads TGTGCCAGCAGTGGGGACAGGGCGGGCACCGGGGAGCTGTTTTTT. It codes for CASSGDRAGTGELFF. V gene TRBV25-1 combines with J gene TRBJ2-2, with 9 bases that match TRBD1. The CDR3 runs to 15 residues. Germline V lookup: CDR1 MGHDK, CDR2 SYGVNS. V dropped 4 bases and J dropped 4; count of bases not matched to a gene: 4.